These T cell receptor beta chains were read from a single sample in a study of tumor and adjacent non-tumor tissue in lung cancer. Each CDR3 protein gets one entry after TCRdb re-called the multiplex PCR reads with MiXCR. The profile shows 100,000 to 150,000 distinct CDR3 sequences, approximately 66% of them singletons. Sequenced: lung tumor tissue. The receptors originated from a man between 25 and 39 years old with non-small cell lung cancer. Each CDR3 is given without its conserved first and last residue.

j_gene: TRBJ1-1
v_gene: TRBV20-1
CDR3aa: SAGVGRRGAEAF

j_gene: TRBJ2-1
v_gene: TRBV20-1
CDR3aa: SLEEVAGALNEQF

j_gene: TRBJ2-7
v_gene: TRBV27
CDR3aa: ASRRGSSYKQY

j_gene: TRBJ1-2
v_gene: TRBV20-1
CDR3aa: SASVGVGGCS

j_gene: TRBJ2-1
v_gene: TRBV11-2
CDR3aa: ASSEGAGANEQF

j_gene: TRBJ2-7
v_gene: TRBV14
CDR3aa: ASSFGLAVFYEQY

j_gene: TRBJ2-7
v_gene: TRBV10-1
CDR3aa: ASSEVVRGEQY

j_gene: TRBJ1-1
v_gene: TRBV4-1
CDR3aa: ASSRIGAEAF

j_gene: TRBJ2-5
v_gene: TRBV11-2
CDR3aa: ASLLAGRGEIQY

j_gene: TRBJ2-7
v_gene: TRBV11-2
CDR3aa: ASSRVGSPARGTYEQY

j_gene: TRBJ1-2
v_gene: TRBV20-1
CDR3aa: SAPKQGGNVWDGYT

j_gene: TRBJ2-1
v_gene: TRBV7-9
CDR3aa: ASTWRAGNNEQF

j_gene: TRBJ2-1
v_gene: TRBV20-1
CDR3aa: SARPGLAYTEEF

j_gene: TRBJ2-1
v_gene: TRBV20-1
CDR3aa: SASGASGGTGNGQF

j_gene: TRBJ1-2
v_gene: TRBV5-4
CDR3aa: ASTSSGRNYGYT

j_gene: TRBJ2-1
v_gene: TRBV12-3/TRBV12-4
CDR3aa: ASSPPSYNEQF

j_gene: TRBJ2-7
v_gene: TRBV4-1
CDR3aa: ASSQDASGLTYDQY

j_gene: TRBJ2-7
v_gene: TRBV20-1
CDR3aa: SAKTVGERNEQY

j_gene: TRBJ1-1
v_gene: TRBV10-2
CDR3aa: ASNPWGNTEAF

j_gene: TRBJ2-7
v_gene: TRBV11-2
CDR3aa: ASSFFTGGYEQY

j_gene: TRBJ1-1
v_gene: TRBV11-2
CDR3aa: ASSGGGANTEAF

j_gene: TRBJ1-4
v_gene: TRBV4-3
CDR3aa: ASSQEEGGGSEKLF

j_gene: TRBJ2-3
v_gene: TRBV4-3
CDR3aa: VSSQVGGAETQY

j_gene: TRBJ2-1
v_gene: TRBV11-3
CDR3aa: PSSFGLAGGHGQF

j_gene: TRBJ2-7
v_gene: TRBV6-5
CDR3aa: ASSLGQGSSYEQR

j_gene: TRBJ1-2
v_gene: TRBV12-3/TRBV12-4
CDR3aa: VSSSVGGYT

j_gene: TRBJ1-4
v_gene: TRBV28
CDR3aa: ASNGGSNEKLF

j_gene: TRBJ2-1
v_gene: TRBV4-3
CDR3aa: ASSHEFGRLYNEQS

j_gene: TRBJ2-4
v_gene: TRBV20-1
CDR3aa: SARDRENIQY

j_gene: TRBJ2-1
v_gene: TRBV12-3/TRBV12-4
CDR3aa: ANSLSGLLNEQF

j_gene: TRBJ1-4
v_gene: TRBV14
CDR3aa: ASSQVHGLYEKLF

j_gene: TRBJ1-2
v_gene: TRBV6-6
CDR3aa: ASTESDYGYT

j_gene: TRBJ2-4
v_gene: TRBV6-1
CDR3aa: ASSPGWGMINQNIQY

j_gene: TRBJ2-5
v_gene: TRBV29-1
CDR3aa: IIGLTGHETQY

j_gene: TRBJ2-2
v_gene: TRBV5-5
CDR3aa: ASGLAGGTGELF

j_gene: TRBJ2-7
v_gene: TRBV7-6
CDR3aa: TSSPSGTPYEQY

j_gene: TRBJ2-3
v_gene: TRBV4-3
CDR3aa: ASSQDQGTDTQY

j_gene: TRBJ2-1
v_gene: TRBV11-1
CDR3aa: ASSSLSSQRSYNEQL

j_gene: TRBJ2-7
v_gene: TRBV20-1
CDR3aa: SARDQGRRYEQY

j_gene: TRBJ2-3
v_gene: TRBV20-1
CDR3aa: SVRIGADTQY

j_gene: TRBJ2-4
v_gene: TRBV6-5
CDR3aa: ASRPLAKSIQY

j_gene: TRBJ2-1
v_gene: TRBV4-1
CDR3aa: VSSQDVTINSEQF

j_gene: TRBJ2-7
v_gene: TRBV18
CDR3aa: ASSPGYVVDEQY

j_gene: TRBJ2-3
v_gene: TRBV10-2
CDR3aa: ASIQSIDTQY

j_gene: TRBJ1-1
v_gene: TRBV6-1
CDR3aa: ASSEVPNLGAEAF